Listed here are 10 T cell receptor beta chains from one sample, sequenced in a study of STAT5B mutations in CD4+ large granular lymphocyte leukemia. The table came from immunoSEQ multiplex PCR; TCRdb's copy has only in-frame clones and leaves some out. The sample records 25,000 to 30,000 clones, about three quarters being singletons. The specimen sequenced was CD4+ T cells from blood buffy coats. The origin of the receptors is a human donor in good health.

This clone was picked up a small number of times. The chain combines TRBV6-6 with TRBJ2-7, with D unclear. The CDR3 totals 12 residues. CDR1 and CDR2 (germline): MNHNY, SVGAGI (reference sequence). The V end was cut by 0 bases, the J end by 2 bases, with 2 bases between. The CDR3 loop is CASSYSPYEQYV. For the CDR3, the DNA is TGTGCCAGCAGTTACTCGCCCTACGAGCAGTACGTC.

The chain couples TRBV5-1 to TRBJ2-2; D possibly corresponds to TRBD1 (6 bases). Germline CDR1 SGHRS, CDR2 YFSETQ. This CDR3 is 14 amino acids long. Trimming removed 4 bases at V and 4 bases at J, with 11 bases between. The CDR3 region is CASSPLGATGELFF. The CDR3, as DNA: TGCGCCAGCAGCCCCCTGGGGGCCACCGGGGAGCTGTTTTTT.

This clone came up a few times. The V and J genes are TRBV2 and TRBJ2-5, with a tentative D call TRBD2 (7 bases). Germline CDR1 reads SNHLY; CDR2 reads FYNNEI. The CDR3 has 15 residues. Trimming removed 4 bases from V and 5 bases from J, with 17 bases in between. The CDR3 DNA sequence: TGTGCCAGCAGTGGTACGGGGGGCCGGGCGGAGACCCAGTACTTC. Residues: CASSGTGGRAETQYF. Full variable domain (rest looked up from reference TRBV2 and TRBJ2-5): EPEVTQTPSHQVTQMGQEVILRCVPISNHLYFYWYRQILGQKVEFLVSFYNNEISEKSEIFDDQFSVERPDGSNFTLKIRSTKLEDSAMYFCASSGTGGRAETQYFGPGTRLLVL.

The CDR3 region is CASRGGFNTEAFF. For the CDR3, the DNA is TGTGCCAGTAGGGGAGGATTTAACACTGAAGCTTTCTTT. This rearrangement joins TRBV19 to TRBJ1-1; D gene uncertain. This CDR3 region has 13 residues. V lost 6 bases to trimming and J lost 2 bases, with 10 bases between them. Germline V gene sequence: CDR1 LNHDA, CDR2 SQIVND (reference sequence).

The chain recombines TRBV6-5 with TRBJ2-1; D not certain. The CDR3 extends over 13 amino acids. V lost 2 bases to trimming and J lost 15 bases, with 17 bases between them. In germline, CDR1 is MNHEY, CDR2 SVGAGI. CDR3 in DNA: TGTGCCAGCAGTTACGTAAGGTGTGGATCCGGGTTCTTC. Translation: CASSYVRCGSGFF.

This clone has just one count. The V call is TRBV5-1, the J call TRBJ2-7, with D perhaps given as TRBD1 or TRBD2 (5 bases each). The CDR3 is 16 amino acids. The germline V gene has CDR1 SGHRS and CDR2 YFSETQ. V was cut by 0 bases and J by 6 bases, with 19 bases left in between. The DNA of the CDR3 is TGCGCCAGCAGCTTGGAGGGAGCCGGATTGGGACGCGAGCAGTACTTC. Residues: CASSLEGAGLGREQYF.

The chain joins TRBV11-2 to TRBJ1-2; D uncertain. This CDR3 is 13 amino acids long. V was pared by 1 base and J by 4 bases, with 7 bases between. Germline CDR1 and CDR2: SGHAT and FQNNGV. The CDR3: CASSLGLSYGYTF. The CDR3 nucleotides read TGTGCCAGCAGCTTAGGTCTATCCTATGGCTACACCTTC.

This clone was found a few times. This sequence joins TRBV18 and TRBJ1-2; the D gene is possibly TRBD1 (5 bases). The CDR3 loop spans 15 amino acids. Trimming shortened V by 2 bases and J by 7 bases, and 17 bases separated the two germline ends. Per germline, CDR1 KGHSH and CDR2 LQKENI. CDR3 sequence (DNA): TGTGCCAGCTCACCAGCGTCTCTCCAGGGTCCTGGCTACACCTTC. It is translated as CASSPASLQGPGYTF.

The chain has TRBV2 and TRBJ1-3; no definite D call. The CDR3 spans 15 residues. Trimming removed 3 bases from V and 0 bases from J, with 9 bases in between. Germline CDR1 is SNHLY and CDR2 is FYNNEI. The CDR3 sequence: CASSELLSSGNTIYF. CDR3 DNA: TGTGCCAGCAGTGAGTTGCTCAGCTCTGGAAACACCATATATTTT. Full variable domain (remainder filled in from reference TRBV2 and TRBJ1-3): EPEVTQTPSHQVTQMGQEVILRCVPISNHLYFYWYRQILGQKVEFLVSFYNNEISEKSEIFDDQFSVERPDGSNFTLKIRSTKLEDSAMYFCASSELLSSGNTIYFGEGSWLTVV.

The V call is TRBV6-5, the J call TRBJ2-1, with 8 bases aligning to TRBD2. This CDR3 spans 15 amino acids. Germline CDR1 reads MNHEY; CDR2 reads SVGAGI. V lost 2 bases, J lost 5 bases, and 5 bases stayed unmatched. This chain's CDR3 is CASSYGVAGNNEQFF. DNA for the CDR3: TGTGCCAGCAGTTACGGGGTAGCGGGAAACAATGAGCAGTTCTTC.